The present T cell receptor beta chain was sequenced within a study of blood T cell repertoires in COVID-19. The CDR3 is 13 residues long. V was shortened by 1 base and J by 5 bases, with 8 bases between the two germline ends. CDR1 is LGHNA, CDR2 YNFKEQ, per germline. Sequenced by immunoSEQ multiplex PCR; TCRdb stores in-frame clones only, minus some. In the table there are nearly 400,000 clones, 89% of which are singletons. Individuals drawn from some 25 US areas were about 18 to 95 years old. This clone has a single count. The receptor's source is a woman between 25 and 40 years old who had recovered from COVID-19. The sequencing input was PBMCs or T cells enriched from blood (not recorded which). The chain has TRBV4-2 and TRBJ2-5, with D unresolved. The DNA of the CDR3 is TGTGCCAGCAGCCAAGGCTGGCTGGAGACCCAGTACTTC. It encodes CASSQGWLETQYF.